This record looks at one TCR beta chain sequence and its context. This receptor's antigen is unknown. Base quality data are lacking; no much larger clone is found one base away. The sample comes from a study of radiation and T cells in renal cell carcinoma (dated by TCRdb to about 2020). Background on the whole study: TCR beta sequencing covered around 50 samples in total, comprising some 26 tumors and roughly 27 peripheral blood samples. The final blood draw took place at 4 weeks after radiation, the same time as nephrectomy. Across all 53 samples, 3.8 million or so unique CDR3 nucleotide sequences encoding around 2.8 million unique CDR3 amino acid sequences were identified. What the research found in general, with its limitations: Because pretreatment tumor biopsies were not available, the baseline intratumoral presence of clonotypes could not be determined. Dynamics of the blood repertoire were not tracked past 4 weeks after treatment. In blood, the top tumor clonotypes increased from baseline to 2 weeks after radiation and then shrank by 4 weeks, which suggests a temporary expansion of tumor-resident clones. The single-armed trial design could not address effects of radiation dose or scheduling on the TCR repertoire.

This specimen's time point label, per the study, means: blood 4 weeks post-SBRT, at nephrectomy. The sample's treatment or condition label is to be understood as: 15 Gy SBRT to primary tumor, nephrectomy 4 weeks later. The samples were drawn from a clinical trial, where primary renal cell carcinomas were treated with 15 Gy of stereotactic body radiation therapy and then removed by nephrectomy 4 weeks afterward. To track tumor-enriched clonotypes, serial peripheral blood was sampled from radiation-treated patients at baseline and at 2 weeks and 4 weeks after SBRT. Renal cell carcinoma with clear cell pathology was present in all patients. The QIAamp DNA Blood Mini Kit (Qiagen) was used to prepare genomic DNA for TCR sequencing. The analyses included only samples that passed all quality control checks. TCR beta libraries were generated from genomic DNA with the immunoSEQ kit, following the manufacturer's recommendations. To prepare the libraries, a first multiplex PCR with proprietary primers was run, followed by a second PCR that added unique barcodes, and a bead cleanup was done after each round. Each sample batch included a kit-provided positive control reaction and a negative control reaction. The final libraries underwent checking on an Agilent 4200 TapeStation D1000 ScreenTape, volumetric pooling, and quantification by qPCR. An Illumina NextSeq500 fitted with a MidOutput 150-cycle cartridge performed the sequencing, running 156 Read1 cycles and 15 Index1 cycles with the kit's custom primers. The pooled library was loaded at approximately 0.92 pM with approximately 18% PhiX control spiked in. For the original study's pipeline: The vendor-processed data were analyzed in R, and a clonotype was defined as all T cells that share the same CDR3 nucleotide sequence. For clone abundance analyses, frequencies were normalized to the 10,000 most abundant clones in each sample. Public T cell clones, which averaged fewer than five per sample, were excluded before analysis. Tumor-enriched and baseline blood-enriched clonotypes were defined by at least a 32-fold difference in abundance between compartments. A beta-binomial differential abundance model was used to identify clonotypes that expanded or contracted between blood time points. Similarity between tumor and blood repertoires was quantified using the Baroni-Urbani and Buser coefficient, and groups were compared with two-tailed Wilcoxon tests in R. The table was pulled from immuneACCESS by TCRdb, which kept in-frame rearrangements only. Such tables lose some clones; where checked, under half of the loss comes from unresolved V genes, and the rest has no known cause. The DNA was the basis for D and trimming; V, J and clone size are from that table. A total of roughly 170,000 clones appear in this sample, 88% of them only once. The ten largest clones take up about 11% of the sample.

There are 12 amino acids in the CDR3, from cysteine to phenylalanine inclusive. The CDR3 DNA has 36 bases and is translated from base 1. V and J are truncated by 3 bases and 7 bases respectively, leaving an intervening sequence of 9 bases. Looking up the germline V gene (reference sequence) yields CDR1 LNHDA and CDR2 SQIVND. The chain links TRBV19 with TRBJ2-5; the D gene may be TRBD1 or TRBD2, since each aligns over 6 bases. The starting material was blood, obtained from a patient whose treatment included radiotherapy and nephrectomy. This clonotype was obtained from a woman aged 45 to 65 with renal cell carcinoma. The CDR3 loop reads CASSIRGGTQYF. The DNA sequence is as follows: TGTGCCAGTAGTATCAGGGGAGGGACCCAGTACTTC.